This TCR beta chain stems from a study of T-cell reconstitution after alpha-beta-depleted transplantation in children. A TCRbeta library incorporating unique molecular identifiers was prepared. TCRdb independently ran MiXCR on the PCR reads; one entry per CDR3 protein. The repertoire has roughly 100,000 distinct CDR3 sequences, approximately 5.4% of them found once; the top ten carry 5.5% to 6.5%. The CDR3 sequence is 12 residues long. Per the germline V gene, CDR1 is SNHLY and CDR2 is FYNNEI. The ends were cut back, 8 bases at V and 3 bases at J, with 7 bases in the middle. Study-wide results and caveats: From newly produced T cells came most of the T-cell counts and diversity one year after transplant. After transplant, at about two months, alpha-beta T cells were reportedly derived from several hundred expanded graft clones. High day-60 TCRbeta diversity in some patients came from surviving recipient T cells and thymic progenitors.

As regards this clonotype: Its cognate antigen is unknown.

Specimen: PBMCs, mostly from graft donor cells, collected 60 days after TCRalphabeta/CD19-depleted stem cell transplant. The clonotype comes from a female patient between 2 and 15 years old who had a stem cell transplant for Fanconi anemia, so the T cells may come from the graft donor. This chain links TRBV2 with TRBJ2-2; no clear D. CDR3 region: CASREYTGELFF. Here the CDR3 DNA reads TGTGCCAGCCGAGAATACACCGGGGAGCTGTTTTTT.